The 11 T cell receptor beta chains below come from one sample, sequenced in a study of blood T cell repertoires in COVID-19 (dated by TCRdb to 2020 to 2022). Library method: the immunoSEQ multiplex PCR assay. TCRdb re-hosts the immuneACCESS table, in-frame sequences only. Its copies lack some clones; in the studies checked, an unresolved V gene accounts for under half of them, and the cause for the rest is not known. Counted in this sample were hundreds of thousands of clones; around 89% of them appeared once. The top ten clones comprise about an eighth of the sample. Sequenced material: peripheral blood. These receptors originate from a woman in her sixties with acute or convalescent COVID-19.

The chain employs TRBV7-9 and TRBJ2-7; D is unresolved. Germline CDR1 and CDR2: SEHNR and FQNEAQ (reference sequence). The V end was cut by 5 bases, the J end by 0 bases, with 11 bases between. CDR3 size: 14 residues. The CDR3 loop reads CASSPTAVSYEQYF. DNA for the CDR3: TGTGCCAGCAGCCCTACAGCCGTCTCCTACGAGCAGTACTTC.

This chain connects TRBV7-2 to TRBJ2-7; TRBD1 matches 9 bases. This CDR3 is 18 amino acids long. The germline gives CDR1 SGHTA, CDR2 FQGNSA. J gave up 0 bases and V 6 bases, and 15 bases lay outside the gene matches. The CDR3 region has the DNA TGTGCCAGCAGTATAGGGTCGACGGGACAGGGTTTCTCCTACGAGCAGTACTTC. It specifies CASSIGSTGQGFSYEQYF.

J is TRBJ1-1 and V is TRBV14; D is unclear. The V end lost 0 bases, the J end lost 9 bases, and 8 bases lay between the germline ends. The CDR3 is made up of 12 amino acids. Germline loops: CDR1 SGHDN, CDR2 FVKESK. The CDR3 spells CASSQDARKAFF. The CDR3 coding sequence is TGTGCCAGCAGCCAAGACGCCAGAAAAGCTTTCTTT.

This clone was seen just once. The CDR3, as DNA: TGCAGCGTTCAACAGGGGGCGTTCGCCGGCTACACCTTC. It is translated as CSVQQGAFAGYTF. The genes are TRBV29-1 and TRBJ1-2, with 9 positions matching TRBD1. Germline CDR1 reads SQVTM; CDR2 reads ANQGSEA. Unmatched junction bases numbered 9, after V lost 5 bases and J lost 8 bases. The CDR3 is 13 residues long.

Many counts were recorded for this clone. The chain uses TRBV18 and TRBJ2-1, with 8 bases aligning to TRBD1. From germline, CDR1 is KGHSH and CDR2 LQKENI. This CDR3 region has 14 residues. Trimming at V came to 3 bases and at J to 4 bases, leaving 2 bases not matched to a gene. CDR3 nucleotides: TGTGCCAGCTCACCGGACAGGGAGTACAATGAGCAGTTCTTC. Translated, it gives CASSPDREYNEQFF.

The V and J genes are TRBV18 and TRBJ1-2; tentative D call: TRBD1 (6 bases). The germline gives CDR1 KGHSH, CDR2 LQKENI. Trimming removed 4 bases at V and 7 bases at J, with 28 bases between. The CDR3 length is 18 residues. The CDR3 reads CASSQQGGKVGGAAGYTF. CDR3 nucleotides: TGTGCCAGCTCACAACAAGGAGGAAAAGTCGGGGGGGCTGCTGGCTACACCTTC. Full variable domain (rest looked up from reference TRBV18 and TRBJ1-2): NAGVMQNPRHLVRRRGQEARLRCSPMKGHSHVYWYRQLPEEGLKFMVYLQKENIIDESGMPKERFSAEFPKEGPSILRIQQVVRGDSAAYFCASSQQGGKVGGAAGYTFGSGTRLTVV.

The chain uses TRBV11-2 and TRBJ1-4; 9 bases line up with TRBD1. Trimming took 0 bases from V and 8 from J; bases not matched to a gene: 7. This CDR3 is 16 amino acids long. The germline CDR1 and CDR2 sequences are SGHAT and FQNNGV. Here the CDR3 reads CASSLDPNRGREKLFF. The CDR3 DNA reads TGTGCCAGCAGCTTAGATCCTAACAGGGGGCGGGAAAAACTGTTTTTT. Complete variable domain (other parts from reference TRBV11-2 and TRBJ1-4): EAGVAQSPRYKIIEKRQSVAFWCNPISGHATLYWYQQILGQGPKLLIQFQNNGVVDDSQLPKDRFSAERLKGVDSTLKIQPAKLEDSAVYLCASSLDPNRGREKLFFGSGTQLSVL.

The rearrangement joins TRBV7-3 to TRBJ2-1, with TRBD2 matching 7 bases. The germline gives CDR1 SGHTA, CDR2 FQGTGA. The ends lost 0 bases at V and 7 bases at J; junction bases unmatched: 9. The CDR3 runs 16 residues. The CDR3 is CASSLTSGGALNEQFF. CDR3 DNA: TGTGCCAGCAGCTTAACGTCGGGGGGTGCGCTTAATGAGCAGTTCTTC.

The chain combines TRBV10-3 with TRBJ1-5; D gene ambiguous. Germline values: CDR1 ENHRY, CDR2 SYGVKD. CDR3 length: 14 amino acids. The ends were cut back, 2 bases at V and 4 bases at J, with 9 bases in the middle. CDR3 nucleotide sequence: TGTGCCATCAGTGAGGGCAGTTTAAATCAGCCCCAGCATTTT. This codes for CAISEGSLNQPQHF.

This chain links TRBV19 with TRBJ2-4, with 7 bases that match TRBD2. With V trimmed by 6 bases and J by 8 bases, 7 bases remained unmatched. Germline V gene sequence: CDR1 LNHDA, CDR2 SQIVND (reference sequence). The CDR3 contains 13 residues. CDR3 in amino acids: CASRGQGGDIQYF. CDR3 bases: TGTGCCAGTAGGGGGCAGGGAGGGGACATTCAGTACTTC.

The J gene is TRBJ2-7, the V gene TRBV28, with TRBD2 matching 9 bases. Germline CDR1 MDHEN, CDR2 SYDVKM. This CDR3 has 15 amino acids. With V trimmed by 2 bases and J by 3 bases, 5 bases remained unmatched. The CDR3 loop is CASSLGAGGSYEQYF. As DNA, the CDR3 is TGTGCCAGCAGTTTAGGGGCGGGAGGGAGCTACGAGCAGTACTTC.